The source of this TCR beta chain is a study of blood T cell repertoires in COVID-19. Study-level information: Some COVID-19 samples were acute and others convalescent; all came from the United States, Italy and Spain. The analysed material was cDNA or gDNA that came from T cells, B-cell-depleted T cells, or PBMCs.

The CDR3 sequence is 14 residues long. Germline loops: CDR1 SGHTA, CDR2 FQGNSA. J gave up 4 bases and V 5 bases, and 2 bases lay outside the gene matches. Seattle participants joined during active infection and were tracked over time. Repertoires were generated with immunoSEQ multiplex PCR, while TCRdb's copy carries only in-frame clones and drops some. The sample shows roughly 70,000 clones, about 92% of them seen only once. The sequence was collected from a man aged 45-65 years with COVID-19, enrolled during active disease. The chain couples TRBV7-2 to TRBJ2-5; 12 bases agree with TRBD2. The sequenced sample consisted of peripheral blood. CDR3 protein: CASSPGLAGETQYF. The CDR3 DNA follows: TGTGCCAGCAGCCCGGGACTAGCGGGAGAGACCCAGTACTTC.